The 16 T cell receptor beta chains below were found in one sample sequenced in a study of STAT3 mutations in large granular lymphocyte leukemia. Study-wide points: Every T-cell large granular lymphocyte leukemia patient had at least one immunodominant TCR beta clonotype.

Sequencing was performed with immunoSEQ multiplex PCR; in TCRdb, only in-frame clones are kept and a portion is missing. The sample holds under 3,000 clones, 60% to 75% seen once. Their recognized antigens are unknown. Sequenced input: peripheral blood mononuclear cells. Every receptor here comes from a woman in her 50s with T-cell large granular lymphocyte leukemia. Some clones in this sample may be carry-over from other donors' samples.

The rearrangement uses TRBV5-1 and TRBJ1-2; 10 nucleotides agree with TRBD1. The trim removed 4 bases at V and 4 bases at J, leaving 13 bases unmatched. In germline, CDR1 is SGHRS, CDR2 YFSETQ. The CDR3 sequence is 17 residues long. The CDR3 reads CASSPGGQGRQGYGYTF. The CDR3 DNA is TGCGCCAGCAGCCCCGGGGGACAGGGGCGCCAGGGCTATGGCTACACCTTC.

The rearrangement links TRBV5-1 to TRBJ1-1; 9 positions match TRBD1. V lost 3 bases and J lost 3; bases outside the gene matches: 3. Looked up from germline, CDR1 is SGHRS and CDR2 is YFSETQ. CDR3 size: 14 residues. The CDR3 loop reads CASSSGQGYTEAFF. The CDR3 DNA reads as TGCGCCAGCAGCTCGGGACAGGGTTACACTGAAGCTTTCTTT.

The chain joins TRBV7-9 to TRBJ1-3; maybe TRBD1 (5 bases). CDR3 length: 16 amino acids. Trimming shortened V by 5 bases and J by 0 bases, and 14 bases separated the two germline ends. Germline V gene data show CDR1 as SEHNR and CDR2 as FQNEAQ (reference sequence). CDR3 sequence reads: CASSGNRFNSGNTIYF. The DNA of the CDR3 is TGTGCCAGCAGCGGAAACAGGTTCAACTCTGGAAACACCATATATTTT.

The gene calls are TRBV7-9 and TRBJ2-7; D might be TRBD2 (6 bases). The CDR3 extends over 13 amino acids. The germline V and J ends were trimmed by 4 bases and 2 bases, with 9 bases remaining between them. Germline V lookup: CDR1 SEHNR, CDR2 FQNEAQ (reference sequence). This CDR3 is CASSSSGAYEQYF. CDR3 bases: TGTGCCAGCAGCTCCTCGGGGGCCTACGAGCAGTACTTC.

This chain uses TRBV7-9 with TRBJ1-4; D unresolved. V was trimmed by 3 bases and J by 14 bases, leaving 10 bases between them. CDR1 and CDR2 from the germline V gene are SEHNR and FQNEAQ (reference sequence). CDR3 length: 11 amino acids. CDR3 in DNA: TGTGCCAGCAGCTTCGTGGGCTCCCTGTTTTTT. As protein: CASSFVGSLFF.

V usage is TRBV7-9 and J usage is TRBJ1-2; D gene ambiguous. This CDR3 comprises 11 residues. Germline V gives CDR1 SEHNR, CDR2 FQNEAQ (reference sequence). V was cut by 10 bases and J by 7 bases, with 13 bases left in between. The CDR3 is CATEEKGGYTF. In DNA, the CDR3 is TGTGCCACGGAAGAGAAGGGTGGCTACACCTTC.

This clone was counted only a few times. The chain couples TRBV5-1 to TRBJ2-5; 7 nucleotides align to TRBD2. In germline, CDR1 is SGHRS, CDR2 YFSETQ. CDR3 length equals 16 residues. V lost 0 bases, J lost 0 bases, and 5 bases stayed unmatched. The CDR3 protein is CASSLGAGLYQETQYF. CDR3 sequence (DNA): TGCGCCAGCAGCTTGGGAGCGGGGCTGTACCAAGAGACCCAGTACTTC.

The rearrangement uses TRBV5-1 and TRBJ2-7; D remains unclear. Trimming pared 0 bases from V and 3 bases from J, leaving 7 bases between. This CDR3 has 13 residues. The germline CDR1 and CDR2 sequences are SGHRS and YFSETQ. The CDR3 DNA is TGCGCCAGCAGCTTGGATGGAGACTACGAGCAGTACTTC. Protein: CASSLDGDYEQYF.

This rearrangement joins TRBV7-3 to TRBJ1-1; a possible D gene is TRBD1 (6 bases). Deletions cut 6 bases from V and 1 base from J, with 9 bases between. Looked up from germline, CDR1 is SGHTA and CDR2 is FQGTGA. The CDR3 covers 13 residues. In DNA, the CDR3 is TGTGCCAGCAGACGACAGGCGAACACTGAAGCTTTCTTT. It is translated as CASRRQANTEAFF.

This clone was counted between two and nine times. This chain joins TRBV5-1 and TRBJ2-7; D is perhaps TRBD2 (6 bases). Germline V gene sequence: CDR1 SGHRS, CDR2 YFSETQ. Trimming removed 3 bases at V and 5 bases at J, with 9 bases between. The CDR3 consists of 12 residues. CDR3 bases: TGCGCCAGCAGCTCCCTAGCGAACGAGCAGTACTTC. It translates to CASSSLANEQYF.

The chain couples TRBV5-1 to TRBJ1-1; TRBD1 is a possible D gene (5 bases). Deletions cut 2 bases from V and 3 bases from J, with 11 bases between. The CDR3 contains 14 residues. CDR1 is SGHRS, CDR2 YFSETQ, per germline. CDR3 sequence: CASSLSSRDTEAFF. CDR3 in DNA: TGCGCCAGCAGCTTAAGTTCCAGGGACACTGAAGCTTTCTTT.

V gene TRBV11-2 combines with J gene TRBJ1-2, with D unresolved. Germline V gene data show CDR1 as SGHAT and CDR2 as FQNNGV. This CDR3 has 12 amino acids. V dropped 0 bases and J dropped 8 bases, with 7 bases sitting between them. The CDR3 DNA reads TGTGCCAGCAGCTTAGACGGCACGGGCTACACCTTC. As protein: CASSLDGTGYTF.

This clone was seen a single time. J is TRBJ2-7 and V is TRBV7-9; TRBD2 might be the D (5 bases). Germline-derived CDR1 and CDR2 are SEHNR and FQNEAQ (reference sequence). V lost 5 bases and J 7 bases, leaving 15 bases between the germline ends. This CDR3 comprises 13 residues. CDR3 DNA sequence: TGTGCCAGCAGCCACGGACCACCGGGGGAGCAGTACTTC. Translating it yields CASSHGPPGEQYF.

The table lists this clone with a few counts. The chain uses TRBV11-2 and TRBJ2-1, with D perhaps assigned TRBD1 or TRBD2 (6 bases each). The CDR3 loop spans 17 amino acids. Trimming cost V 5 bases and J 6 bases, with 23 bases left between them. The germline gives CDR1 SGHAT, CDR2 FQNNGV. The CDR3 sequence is CASSHYQGRQGSNEQFF. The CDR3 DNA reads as TGTGCCAGCAGCCATTATCAGGGGAGGCAAGGTTCCAATGAGCAGTTCTTC.

CDR3 sequence: CASSFSSTTDTQYF. The CDR3 DNA follows: TGCGCCAGCAGCTTTAGTTCAACCACAGATACGCAGTATTTT. The chain has TRBV5-1 and TRBJ2-3; unclear D gene. V shed 2 bases and J shed 2 bases, with 9 bases lying between them. Germline V CDR1 and CDR2: SGHRS, YFSETQ. The CDR3 sequence is 14 residues long.

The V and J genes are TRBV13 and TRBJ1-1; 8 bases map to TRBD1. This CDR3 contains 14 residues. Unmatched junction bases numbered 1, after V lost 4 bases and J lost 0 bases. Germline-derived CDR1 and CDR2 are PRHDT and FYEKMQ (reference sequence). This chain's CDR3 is CASSSTGVNTEAFF. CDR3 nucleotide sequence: TGTGCCAGCAGCTCGACAGGGGTGAACACTGAAGCTTTCTTT.